A single sample gave rise to the 26 T cell receptor beta chains below, sequenced in a study of T cells in narcolepsy. Clones were sequenced by immunoSEQ multiplex PCR, and TCRdb holds only the in-frame ones, with some missing. The data show about 24,000 clones, around 85% seen once. Specimen: memory (CD45RA-) CD4+ T cells from blood. These receptors originate from a human donor in good health.

The table lists this clone with a count of one. The chain joins TRBV5-4 to TRBJ1-2; unclear D gene. There are 18 residues in the CDR3. Germline V CDR1 and CDR2: SGHNT, YYREEE (reference sequence). Trimming took 4 bases from V and 0 from J, leaving 22 bases between them. The CDR3 here is CASSVPAPGSEANYGYTF. The CDR3 region has the DNA TGTGCCAGCAGCGTACCGGCTCCAGGCAGCGAAGCTAACTATGGCTACACCTTC.

The chain recombines TRBV7-2 with TRBJ1-1; the match to TRBD1 covers 7 bases. V trimming: 4 bases; J trimming: 2 bases; junction bases outside the gene matches: 7. The V gene's germline CDR1 is SGHTA and CDR2 FQGNSA. This CDR3 is 15 amino acids long. DNA of the CDR3: TGTGCCAGCAGCTGGAAGACAGGGTCTAACACTGAAGCTTTCTTT. As protein: CASSWKTGSNTEAFF.

The rearrangement joins TRBV7-9 to TRBJ2-6, with 9 positions matching TRBD1. CDR1 is SEHNR and CDR2 is FQNEAQ in the germline V gene (reference sequence). The junction had 9 bases not matched to a gene; V was cut back by 4 bases and J by 2 bases. The CDR3 has 18 amino acids. CDR3 sequence reads: CASSSLTGGGTGANVLTF. The CDR3 coding sequence is TGTGCCAGCAGCTCCTTAACAGGGGGCGGGACTGGGGCCAACGTCCTGACTTTC.

CDR3 region: CASSSTGWGPNSNQPQHF. As DNA, the CDR3 is TGTGCCAGCAGCTCAACGGGGTGGGGGCCGAATAGCAATCAGCCCCAGCATTTT. This chain joins TRBV7-8 and TRBJ1-5, with D possibly TRBD1 on 6 matching bases. Germline V gene data show CDR1 as SGHVS and CDR2 as FQNEAQ. Trimming stripped 4 bases from V and 0 bases from J, with 19 bases between. This CDR3 spans 18 amino acids.

This chain links TRBV6-6 with TRBJ2-7; D is uncertain. The CDR3 is 11 amino acids. The V gene's germline CDR1 is MNHNY and CDR2 SVGAGI (reference sequence). V lost 4 bases and J 4 bases, leaving 5 bases between the germline ends. This chain's CDR3 is CASSSIYEQYF. DNA of the CDR3: TGTGCCAGCAGTTCAATATACGAGCAGTACTTC.

CDR3 coding DNA: TGCAGCGCCTGGGGACAGGGAAGCACCGGGGAGCTGTTTTTT. This translates into CSAWGQGSTGELFF. This rearrangement joins TRBV29-1 to TRBJ2-2, with 9 bases lining up with TRBD1. The J segment lost 4 bases and the V segment lost 7 bases, leaving 7 bases of the junction unmatched. This CDR3 spans 14 amino acids. Germline CDR1 reads SQVTM; CDR2 reads ANQGSEA.

Concerning this clone itself: The germline gene is not matched at one end of the junction; a read error may be the cause. The J gene is TRBJ2-7, the V gene TRBV6-5; TRBD2 aligns across 12 bases. The CDR3 covers 15 residues. CDR1 is MNHEY, CDR2 SVGAGI, per germline. Written as DNA, the CDR3 is TGTGCCAGCAGTTCCTCGACTAGCGGGAGCTACGGGCAGTACTTC. Encoded protein: CASSSSTSGSYGQYF.

A single count supports this clone. This rearrangement joins TRBV19 to TRBJ2-1; D unresolved. The germline V gene encodes CDR1 LNHDA and CDR2 SQIVND (reference sequence). CDR3 size: 15 residues. V was shortened by 3 bases and J by 5 bases, with 14 bases between the two germline ends. CDR3 sequence (DNA): TGTGCCAGTAGTATTAGGTGGGGAAGAGACAATGAGCAGTTCTTC. Its translation is CASSIRWGRDNEQFF.

V usage is TRBV7-2 and J usage is TRBJ1-1; 10 positions agree with TRBD1. This CDR3 has 18 amino acids. V was pared by 3 bases and J by 5 bases, with 15 bases of the junction left unmatched. CDR1 SGHTA and CDR2 FQGNSA come from the germline V gene. This chain's CDR3 is CASSFGSAGQGFQTEAFF. The CDR3 DNA follows: TGTGCCAGCAGCTTTGGGTCGGCGGGACAGGGGTTCCAAACTGAAGCTTTCTTT.

The rearrangement joins TRBV11-2 to TRBJ2-2; D is unclear. V gave up 3 bases and J gave up 5 bases, with 10 bases separating them. CDR1 is SGHAT and CDR2 is FQNNGV in the germline V gene. This CDR3 region has 14 residues. The CDR3 loop reads CASSLQFGTGELFF. The DNA for the CDR3 is TGTGCCAGCAGCTTGCAGTTCGGAACCGGGGAGCTGTTTTTT.

The chain carries TRBV14 and TRBJ1-3; D is undetermined. Trimming removed 1 base at V and 2 bases at J, with 9 bases between. The CDR3 consists of 15 residues. In germline, CDR1 is SGHDN, CDR2 FVKESK. CDR3 sequence: CASSQVNSPGNTIYF. The DNA of the CDR3 is TGTGCCAGCAGCCAAGTCAACAGCCCTGGAAACACCATATATTTT.

This clone was recorded only once. The rearrangement joins TRBV5-1 to TRBJ1-2; maybe TRBD1 (6 bases). The CDR3 extends over 15 amino acids. Germline CDR1 reads SGHRS; CDR2 reads YFSETQ. The germline V and J ends were trimmed by 1 base and 6 bases, with 16 bases remaining between them. The CDR3 loop reads CASSLKVGGADGYTF. For the CDR3, the DNA is TGCGCCAGCAGCTTGAAGGTGGGGGGCGCCGATGGCTACACCTTC.

This clone was recorded only once. The chain couples TRBV9 to TRBJ2-2; D unclear. The CDR3 runs 12 residues. Deletions cut 0 bases from V and 7 bases from J, with 4 bases between. The germline CDR1 and CDR2 sequences are SGDLS and YYNGEE. CDR3 in DNA: TGTGCCAGCAGCGTAGAGGGCGGGGAGCTGTTTTTT. This codes for CASSVEGGELFF.

The chain links TRBV6-5 to TRBJ1-2; 8 nucleotides line up with TRBD1. CDR1 is MNHEY and CDR2 is SVGAGI in the germline V gene. The CDR3 has 13 residues. J was trimmed by 3 bases and V by 7 bases; bases with no gene match: 4. The CDR3 DNA reads TGTGCCAGCACCGAGACAGGGGACTATGGCTACACCTTC. This codes for CASTETGDYGYTF.

This clone was seen just once. This rearrangement joins TRBV5-1 to TRBJ2-1; TRBD2 matches at 8 bases. The CDR3 runs to 15 residues. Germline V CDR1 and CDR2: SGHRS, YFSETQ. V lost 2 bases, J lost 3 bases, and 4 bases stayed unmatched. The CDR3 loop reads CASSLAGVNYNEQFF. CDR3 nucleotide sequence: TGCGCCAGCAGCTTAGCGGGAGTTAACTACAATGAGCAGTTCTTC.

This clone occurred a few times. The chain combines TRBV6-4 with TRBJ1-4, with D tentatively TRBD1 (6 bases). CDR3 length: 13 residues. With 3 bases removed from V and 11 bases from J, the gap between germline ends came to 13 bases. Germline V gene data show CDR1 as MRHNA and CDR2 as SNTAGT. The DNA of the CDR3 is TGTGCCAGCAGTGAACAACAGGGTGGGAAACTGTTTTTT. As protein: CASSEQQGGKLFF.

The rearrangement links TRBV19 to TRBJ2-3, with 7 bases that match TRBD2. This CDR3 region has 14 residues. J was trimmed by 3 bases and V by 6 bases; bases with no gene match: 6. The germline CDR1 and CDR2 sequences are LNHDA and SQIVND (reference sequence). CDR3 nucleotide sequence: TGTGCCAGTAGGCTGACTAGCACAACAGATACGCAGTATTTT. This codes for CASRLTSTTDTQYF.

The J gene is TRBJ2-1, the V gene TRBV2; D gene ambiguous. CDR1 is SNHLY and CDR2 is FYNNEI in the germline V gene. V was shortened by 4 bases and J by 0 bases, with 10 bases between the two germline ends. The CDR3 spans 15 residues. The CDR3 DNA reads TGTGCCAGCAGTGGGAACCTCCACTCCTACAATGAGCAGTTCTTC. Translated: CASSGNLHSYNEQFF.

V gene TRBV7-2 combines with J gene TRBJ2-3; D possibly corresponds to TRBD1 (7 bases). CDR1 and CDR2 (germline): SGHTA, FQGNSA. This CDR3 spans 16 amino acids. V was pared by 1 base and J by 0 bases, with 11 bases between. CDR3 nucleotide sequence: TGTGCCAGCAGCTTAGTCTCAGGGGGGAGCACAGATACGCAGTATTTT. Translation gives CASSLVSGGSTDTQYF.

The chain is built from TRBV10-3 and TRBJ1-6; the D is unclear. The germline gives CDR1 ENHRY, CDR2 SYGVKD. The CDR3 runs 15 residues. The V gene lost 3 bases and the J gene lost 4 bases, with 10 bases spanning the gap. As DNA, the CDR3 is TGTGCCATCAGTGACCTAGTTGGATATAATTCACCCCTCCACTTT. Translated, it gives CAISDLVGYNSPLHF.

This clone was counted only a few times. The rearrangement links TRBV6-1 to TRBJ2-1; tentatively, D is TRBD2 (7 bases). CDR1 is MNHNS and CDR2 is SASEGT in the germline V gene. This CDR3 is built from 15 residues. The V end was cut by 6 bases, the J end by 2 bases, with 14 bases between. The chain's CDR3 is CASSRRGRAYNEQFF. In DNA, the CDR3 is TGTGCCAGCAGCCGGCGGGGGCGAGCCTACAATGAGCAGTTCTTC.

V and J are TRBV4-1 and TRBJ1-2; D is unclear. Germline-derived CDR1 and CDR2 are MGHRA and YSYEKL. Between the trimmed V and J ends, which lost 0 bases and 8 bases, there was a span of 13 bases. This CDR3 comprises 14 residues. For the CDR3, the DNA is TGCGCCAGCAGCCAAGATGAGTCAGCGCGGGGCTACACCTTC. This translates into CASSQDESARGYTF.

This CDR3 is CATSRDKGYGNQPQHF. In DNA form, the CDR3 reads TGTGCCACCAGCAGAGATAAGGGTTACGGCAATCAGCCCCAGCATTTT. The chain combines TRBV15 with TRBJ1-5; D gene uncertain. Germline V lookup: CDR1 LNHNV, CDR2 YYDKDF (reference sequence). Between the trimmed V and J ends, which lost 0 bases and 2 bases, there was a span of 11 bases. This CDR3 is built from 16 residues.

The rearrangement uses TRBV6-5 and TRBJ1-1, with unresolved D. CDR1 is MNHEY, CDR2 SVGAGI, per germline. The ends were cut back, 7 bases at V and 0 bases at J, with 9 bases in the middle. This CDR3 comprises 13 residues. The CDR3 DNA sequence: TGTGCCAGCACGGTTCACGTGAACACTGAAGCTTTCTTT. It translates to CASTVHVNTEAFF.

Of note for this clone: The sample has other DNA sequences that encode this CDR3 too. The J gene is TRBJ1-3, the V gene TRBV7-2; no clear D gene. The germline V and J ends were trimmed by 1 base and 0 bases, with 7 bases remaining between them. The length of the CDR3 is 15 residues. Germline V gene lookup returns CDR1 SGHTA and CDR2 FQGNSA. CDR3 in amino acids: CASSLEASSGNTIYF. CDR3 DNA sequence: TGTGCCAGCAGCTTAGAGGCTAGCTCTGGAAACACCATATATTTT.

The gene calls are TRBV10-1 and TRBJ1-1, with no clear D. Germline V gene lookup returns CDR1 WNHNN and CDR2 SYGVQD (reference sequence). The CDR3 totals 13 residues. Trimming removed 2 bases from V and 1 base from J, with 5 bases in between. The CDR3 coding sequence is TGCGCCAGCAGTGAGGTTGGGAACACTGAAGCTTTCTTT. Protein: CASSEVGNTEAFF.